The TCR beta chain under discussion was sequenced for a study of tumor and adjacent non-tumor tissue in lung cancer. Study-level information: The cohort had roughly 11 adenocarcinoma, a couple of squamous cell and 1 small cell patients. Stage I to III disease affected over nine men and about five women aged roughly 31 to 76. Study results and limitations: Compared with tumor, normal lung showed significantly lower TCR diversity. Normal lung showed higher cumulative top 100 clone frequency than tumor.

RNA was extracted from bulk tissue without any cell sorting. This non-tumor lung sample came from over 3 cm beyond the tumor edge. In regard to this clonotype: As yet, its antigen is unknown.

TCRbeta libraries were built with three rounds of nested PCR, modified from ARM-PCR. TCRdb re-called the multiplex PCR reads through MiXCR, storing one row per CDR3 protein. The table records over 35,000 distinct CDR3 sequences, more than 50% of them present only once. The length of the CDR3 is 16 residues. J gave up 11 bases and V 7 bases, and 20 bases lay outside the gene matches. The germline V gene has CDR1 SQVTM and CDR2 ANQGSEA. The genes are TRBV29-1 and TRBJ2-1, with 10 nucleotides matching TRBD2. The source of this sequence is a man aged 45 to 65 with non-small cell lung cancer. Sequenced material: distant non-tumor lung tissue. The chain's CDR3 is CSAPLGLARGPGKQFF. The CDR3 nucleotides read TGCAGCGCTCCGCTGGGACTAGCGAGGGGGCCGGGTAAGCAGTTCTTC.